The rows below give T cell receptor beta chains drawn from one sample of a study of blood T cell repertoires in COVID-19. Repertoires were generated with immunoSEQ multiplex PCR, while TCRdb's copy carries only in-frame clones and drops some. In the table there are around 370,000 clones, 88% of which are singletons. Sequenced input: PBMCs or T cells enriched from blood (not recorded which). The receptors derive from a woman aged 18-30 years who had recovered from COVID-19. Both conserved end residues are part of each CDR3. The D gene is left open where the match is weak. Not every row has a clone size; where given, it reads once, few, many or a size class.

D gene	V gene	J gene	clone size	CDR3 DNA	CDR3 protein
NA	TRBV7-9	TRBJ2-5	NA	TGTGCCAGCAGCGCAGGGCGGGGTGGGGAGACCCAGTACTTC	CASSAGRGGETQYF
NA	TRBV4-1	TRBJ1-2	NA	TGCGCCAGCAGCCAAGAGAGCTATGGCTACACCTTC	CASSQESYGYTF
TRBD1	TRBV6-5	TRBJ1-1	NA	TGTGCCACCGCAGGGAGACAGGGGGTTTACACTGAAGCTTTCTTT	CATAGRQGVYTEAFF
NA	TRBV5-1	TRBJ2-2	NA	TGCGCCAGCAGCCGCTCCCAAAACAGGGCGCACACCGGGGAGCTGTTTTTT	CASSRSQNRAHTGELFF
TRBD2	TRBV2	TRBJ2-1	once	TGTGCCAGCAGTGACCCACGGGGGGGGTACAATGAGCAGTTCTTC	CASSDPRGGYNEQFF
NA	TRBV21-1	TRBJ2-2	NA	TGTGCCAGCAGCCAAAGGCCGGACAGGGAGGATACCGGGGAGCTGTTTTTT	CASSQRPDREDTGELFF
NA	TRBV7-2	TRBJ1-5	NA	TGTGCCAGCAACAGGGTCAATCAGCCCCAGCATTTT	CASNRVNQPQHF
NA	TRBV5-5	TRBJ2-7	NA	TGTGCCAGCAGCTTGGTTTCAGATGCCTACGAGCAGTACTTC	CASSLVSDAYEQYF
NA	TRBV7-2	TRBJ2-1	NA	TGTGCCAGCAGCTCGCAGATTCCCTACAATGAGCAGTTCTTC	CASSSQIPYNEQFF
NA	TRBV5-1	TRBJ1-3	NA	TGCGCCAGCAGCTCGGACAGCTCTGGAAACACCATATATTTT	CASSSDSSGNTIYF
TRBD1	TRBV3-1/TRBV3-2	TRBJ2-7	NA	TGTGCCAGCAGCGCACAGGGGTTCGAGCAGTACTTC	CASSAQGFEQYF
TRBD1	TRBV2	TRBJ2-7	NA	TGTGCCAGCAGTGGTACGAGGGACAGACCGTACGAGCAGTACTTC	CASSGTRDRPYEQYF
TRBD1	TRBV6-5	TRBJ1-6	NA	TGTGCCAGCAGCTCCCGGGACAGGGATTCACCCCTCCACTTT	CASSSRDRDSPLHF
TRBD1	TRBV10-2	TRBJ1-1	NA	TGCGCCAGCAGTGAGGAGGGGGCAGCTGAAGCTTTCTTT	CASSEEGAAEAFF
TRBD2	TRBV11-2	TRBJ2-2	NA	TGTGCCAGCAGACCACTAGCGGGGAGGAACACCGGGGAGCTGTTTTTT	CASRPLAGRNTGELFF
NA	TRBV11-2	TRBJ1-2	NA	TGTGCCAGCAGCCCAGTGGGAGGGGTAGGGTATGGCTACACCTTC	CASSPVGGVGYGYTF
TRBD2	TRBV7-8	TRBJ2-1	NA	TGTGCCAGCAGCTTATTGGGCTATACTAGCGGGGCCTACAATGAGCAGTTCTTC	CASSLLGYTSGAYNEQFF
NA	TRBV27	TRBJ1-3	once	TGTGCCAGCAGTTTAGGGGCGACTAGGGGAAACACCATATATTTT	CASSLGATRGNTIYF
NA	TRBV7-2	TRBJ2-7	once	TGTGCCAGCAGTCCAACAGGGACCCCCTACGAGCAGTACTTC	CASSPTGTPYEQYF
NA	TRBV19	TRBJ1-5	NA	TGTGCCAGTAGGGGAAACCAGGGTCAACAGCCCCAGCATTTT	CASRGNQGQQPQHF
NA	TRBV5-5	TRBJ1-2	NA	TGTGCCAGCAGCCTTGGGCAGGGCTCCTCCTATGGCTACACCTTC	CASSLGQGSSYGYTF
NA	TRBV6-5	TRBJ2-7	NA	TGTGCCAGTCGGCTAAGGCCCGGCCGGGACTACGAGCAGTACTTC	CASRLRPGRDYEQYF
NA	TRBV30	TRBJ1-2	once	TGTGCCTGGACAAGGAACATAAGGGGCTATGGCTACACCTTC	CAWTRNIRGYGYTF
TRBD1	TRBV2	TRBJ1-2	once	TGTGCCAGCAGCCGGGACAGGCCCTCCCCTTGGGGCTACACCTTC	CASSRDRPSPWGYTF
NA	TRBV27	TRBJ2-3	NA	TGTGCCAGCAGTCCCCGAGGGATCTCCACCCACACAGATACGCAGTATTTT	CASSPRGISTHTDTQYF
TRBD1	TRBV19	TRBJ2-7	NA	TGTGCCAGCAGGCAATTCGGACAGGGAGCATACGAGCAGTACTTC	CASRQFGQGAYEQYF
NA	TRBV6-5	TRBJ1-2	once	TGTGCCAGCAGAACGGGGAACCTTAACTATGGCTACACCTTC	CASRTGNLNYGYTF
TRBD1	TRBV5-1	TRBJ1-2	NA	TGCGCCAGCAGCCTAGGACAGGTGGCCTATGGCTACACCTTC	CASSLGQVAYGYTF
NA	TRBV18	TRBJ1-2	NA	TGTGCCAGCTCACCATCCGGACAGTCTGACTATGGCTACACCTTC	CASSPSGQSDYGYTF
NA	TRBV7-9	TRBJ1-2	NA	TGTGCCAGCAGCTTTGCAGGGTCCTATGGCTACACCTTC	CASSFAGSYGYTF
NA	TRBV9	TRBJ1-6	NA	TGTGCCAGCAGCGTAGTCGTGGGGGGGGGAATTAATTCACCCCTCCACTTT	CASSVVVGGGINSPLHF
NA	TRBV18	TRBJ2-3	NA	TGTGCCAGCTCGCTTATGGGGGGTCTGAGCACAGATACGCAGTATTTT	CASSLMGGLSTDTQYF
NA	TRBV7-9	TRBJ2-5	NA	TGTGCCAGCAGCTTTCGAGGGAGAGGAGTCCAAGAGACCCAGTACTTC	CASSFRGRGVQETQYF
NA	TRBV12-3/TRBV12-4	TRBJ1-1	NA	TGTGCCAGCAGACCAGAAAGGAGCACTGAAGCTTTCTTT	CASRPERSTEAFF
TRBD1	TRBV19	TRBJ1-6	NA	TGTGCCAGTAGTACCGGGACAGGGTACCATTCACCCCTCCACTTT	CASSTGTGYHSPLHF
NA	TRBV5-4	TRBJ1-2	NA	TGTGCCAGCAGCGAAACAGGTTCCTATGGCTACACCTTC	CASSETGSYGYTF
TRBD1	TRBV6-5	TRBJ1-6	once	TGTGCCAGCAGTTTCCGGGACAGGAAGGATTCACCCCTCCACTTT	CASSFRDRKDSPLHF
TRBD1	TRBV2	TRBJ1-2	NA	TGTGCCAGCAGTCCCGACAGGGGGAACTATGGCTACACCTTC	CASSPDRGNYGYTF
TRBD2	TRBV6-5	TRBJ2-7	NA	TGTGCCAGCACCCAAGCGGGGAGTTGGAACGAGCAGTACTTC	CASTQAGSWNEQYF
NA	TRBV4-2	TRBJ1-5	NA	TGTGCCAGCAGCCAAGGGGCCCAAGGTCTCAATCAGCCCCAGCATTTT	CASSQGAQGLNQPQHF
NA	TRBV6-1	TRBJ2-5	NA	TGTGCCAGCAGTGACAGGGTTTCCGAGACCCAGTACTTC	CASSDRVSETQYF
TRBD1	TRBV30	TRBJ1-4	NA	TGTGCCTGCTTGACAGGGACTAATGAAAAACTGTTTTTT	CACLTGTNEKLFF
NA	TRBV11-2	TRBJ2-7	NA	TGTGCCAGCAGCTTAGACGCCGGCGAGCAGTACTTC	CASSLDAGEQYF
TRBD1	TRBV14	TRBJ1-2	NA	TGTGCCAGCAGCCTGACCGGGACAGGGGTTTATGGCTACACCTTC	CASSLTGTGVYGYTF
TRBD2	TRBV7-6	TRBJ2-5	NA	TGTGCCAGCAGCTTACCAGAAGGGGGGACTAGCGGGGGCCAAGAGACCCAGTACTTC	CASSLPEGGTSGGQETQYF
TRBD2	TRBV9	TRBJ2-7	NA	TGTGCCAGCAGCGAAGCGGGACTCAGCTCCTACGAGCAGTACTTC	CASSEAGLSSYEQYF
TRBD1	TRBV10-1	TRBJ2-4	NA	TGCGCCAGCAGGGACAGGGGGCTTGTAGCCAAAAACATTCAGTACTTC	CASRDRGLVAKNIQYF
NA	TRBV5-1	TRBJ2-7	NA	TGCGCCAGCAGCTTGGCTGGACTGAGGAAAACGACCTACGAGCAGTACTTC	CASSLAGLRKTTYEQYF
TRBD1	TRBV2	TRBJ2-6	NA	TGTGCCAGCAGTTCCAGGACAGGGTATAGTGGGGCCAACGTCCTGACTTTC	CASSSRTGYSGANVLTF
TRBD1	TRBV6-6	TRBJ2-7	once	TGTGCCAGCACCCACGGACAGGGTTACTACGAGCAGTACTTC	CASTHGQGYYEQYF
NA	TRBV10-1	TRBJ2-3	NA	TGCGCCAGCAGTGAGGTGAGGAAAAACACAGATACGCAGTATTTT	CASSEVRKNTDTQYF
NA	TRBV18	TRBJ1-4	once	TGTGCCAGCTCACCATCGACAACAACTAATGAAAAACTGTTTTTT	CASSPSTTTNEKLFF
TRBD1	TRBV5-1	TRBJ2-5	NA	TGCGCCAGCAGGATGATCCAGGGGGCTCAAGAGACCCAGTACTTC	CASRMIQGAQETQYF
NA	TRBV5-5	TRBJ1-1	NA	TGTGCCAGCAGCTTTACTGGTGAAGCTTTCTTT	CASSFTGEAFF